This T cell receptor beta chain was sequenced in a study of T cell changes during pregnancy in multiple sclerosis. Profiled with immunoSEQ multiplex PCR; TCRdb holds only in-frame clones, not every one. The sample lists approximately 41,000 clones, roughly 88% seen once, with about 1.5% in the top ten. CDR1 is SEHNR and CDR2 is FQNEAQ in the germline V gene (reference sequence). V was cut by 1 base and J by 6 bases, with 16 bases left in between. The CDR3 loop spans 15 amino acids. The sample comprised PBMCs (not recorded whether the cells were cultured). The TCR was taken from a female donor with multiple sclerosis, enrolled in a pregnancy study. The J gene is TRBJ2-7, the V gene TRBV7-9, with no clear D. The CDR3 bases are TGTGCCAGCAGCTTAGTGTCAGGCCGGTTAGGCGAGCAGTACTTC. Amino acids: CASSLVSGRLGEQYF.